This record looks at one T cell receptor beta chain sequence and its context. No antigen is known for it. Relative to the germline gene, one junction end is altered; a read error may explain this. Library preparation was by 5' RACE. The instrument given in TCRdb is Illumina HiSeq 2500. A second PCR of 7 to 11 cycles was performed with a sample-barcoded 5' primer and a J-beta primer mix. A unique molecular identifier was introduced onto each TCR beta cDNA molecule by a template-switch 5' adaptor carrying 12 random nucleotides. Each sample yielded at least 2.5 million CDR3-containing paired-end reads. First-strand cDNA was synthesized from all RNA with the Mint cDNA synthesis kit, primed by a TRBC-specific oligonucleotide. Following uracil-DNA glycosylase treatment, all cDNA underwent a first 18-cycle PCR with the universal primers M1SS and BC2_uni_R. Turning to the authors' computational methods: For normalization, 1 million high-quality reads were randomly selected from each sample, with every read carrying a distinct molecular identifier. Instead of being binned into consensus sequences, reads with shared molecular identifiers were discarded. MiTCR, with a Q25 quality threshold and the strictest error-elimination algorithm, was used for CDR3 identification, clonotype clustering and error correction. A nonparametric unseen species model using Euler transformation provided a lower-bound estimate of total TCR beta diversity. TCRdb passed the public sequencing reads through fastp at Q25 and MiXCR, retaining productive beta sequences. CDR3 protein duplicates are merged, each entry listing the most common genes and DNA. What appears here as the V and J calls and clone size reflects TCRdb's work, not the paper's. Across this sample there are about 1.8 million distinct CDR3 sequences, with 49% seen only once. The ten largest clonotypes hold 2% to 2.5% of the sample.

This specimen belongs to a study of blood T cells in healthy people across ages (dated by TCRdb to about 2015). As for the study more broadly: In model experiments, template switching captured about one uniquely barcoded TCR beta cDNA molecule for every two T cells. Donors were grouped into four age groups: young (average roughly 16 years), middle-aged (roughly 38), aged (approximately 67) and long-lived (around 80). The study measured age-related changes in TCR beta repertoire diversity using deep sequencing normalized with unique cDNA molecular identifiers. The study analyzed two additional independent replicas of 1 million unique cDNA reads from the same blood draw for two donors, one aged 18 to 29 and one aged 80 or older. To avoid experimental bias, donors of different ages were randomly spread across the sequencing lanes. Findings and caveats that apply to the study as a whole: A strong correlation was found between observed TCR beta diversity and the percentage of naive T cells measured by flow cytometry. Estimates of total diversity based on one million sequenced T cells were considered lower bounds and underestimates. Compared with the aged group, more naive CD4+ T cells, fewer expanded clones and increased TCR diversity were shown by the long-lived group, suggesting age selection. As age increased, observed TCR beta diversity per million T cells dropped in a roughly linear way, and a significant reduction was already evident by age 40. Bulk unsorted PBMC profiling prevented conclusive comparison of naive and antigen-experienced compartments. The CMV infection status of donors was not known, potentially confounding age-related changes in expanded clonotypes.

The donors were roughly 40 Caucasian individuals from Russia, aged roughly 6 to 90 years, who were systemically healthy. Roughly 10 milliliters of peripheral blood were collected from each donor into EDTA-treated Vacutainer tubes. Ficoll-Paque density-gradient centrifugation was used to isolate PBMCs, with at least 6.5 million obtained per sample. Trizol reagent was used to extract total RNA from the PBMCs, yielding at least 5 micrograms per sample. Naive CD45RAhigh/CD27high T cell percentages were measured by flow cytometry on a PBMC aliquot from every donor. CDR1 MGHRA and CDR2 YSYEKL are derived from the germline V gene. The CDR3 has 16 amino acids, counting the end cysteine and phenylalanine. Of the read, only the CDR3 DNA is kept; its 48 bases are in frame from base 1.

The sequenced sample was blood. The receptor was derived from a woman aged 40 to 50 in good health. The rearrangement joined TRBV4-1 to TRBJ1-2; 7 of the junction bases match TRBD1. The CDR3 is CASSQDRHRGNYGHTF. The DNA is TGCGCCAGCAGCCAAGATAGACACAGGGGTAACTATGGCCACACCTTC.